This T cell receptor (beta chain) was identified in a study of T cells after yellow fever vaccination. Study-wide points: The CD4 and CD8 compartments had a small share of their clonotypes in common. Post-booster reappearance was seen for most primary-vaccination clones (96% CD4, 75% to 90% CD8). Almost all vaccine-responding clonotypes went undetected in sorted memory subsets on day 0.

This clonotype was counted many times. Conversion of TCR transcripts into cDNA relied on 5'RACE template switching, which added a universal primer site and UMIs. TCRdb used MiXCR to reprocess the 5' RACE reads, holding one entry per CDR3 protein. The table has tens of thousands of distinct CDR3 sequences, 3.4% seen once. Between the trimmed V and J ends, which lost 1 base and 1 base, there was a span of 4 bases. CDR1 is LGHNA, CDR2 YSLEER, per germline. This CDR3 region has 13 residues. The clonotype comes from a man between 18 and 29 years old who received the YFV17D yellow fever vaccine. This sequence joins TRBV4-3 and TRBJ1-1; D is ambiguous. This specimen consisted of PBMCs, either bulk or a sorted T-cell subset (CD4+, CD8+, memory, or dextramer-sorted; not recorded which), obtained about 41 days after the first yellow fever vaccination. DNA of the CDR3: TGCGCCAGCAGCCAAGGGGAGAACACTGAAGCTTTCTTT. Protein product: CASSQGENTEAFF.